This TCR beta chain was recovered during a study of monozygotic twins with inflammatory bowel disease. From the 5' RACE reads, TCRdb lists one entry per CDR3 protein and no DNA. The clone table shows about 160,000 distinct CDR3 sequences, with the ten largest holding under 3.5%. Germline lookup yields CDR1 KGHDR and CDR2 SFDVKD. The CDR3 runs to 13 residues. The source material was blood. The clonotype originates from a human donor with ulcerative colitis or Crohn's disease, or a healthy co-twin of an affected twin (not recorded which). V and J are TRBV24-1 and TRBJ1-2; TCRdb picks TRBD1, but there is no DNA to check that call. CDR3 amino acids: CATSEETGYGYTF.